This TCR beta chain is from a study of blood T cell repertoires in COVID-19. Across the study: PBMCs, B-cell-depleted T cells, or T cells were the source of the cDNA or gDNA that made up the material.

Per the germline V gene, CDR1 is MRHNA and CDR2 is SNTAGT. The CDR3 totals 16 residues. Trimming pared 2 bases from V and 7 bases from J, leaving 18 bases between. Per the study methods: From reference gene primer amplification, estimates of nucleated cell counts were derived. Produced via immunoSEQ multiplex PCR; TCRdb's table is partial and in-frame only. Clone size and the V and J calls come from that table; the DNA yielded D and trimming. Found here are 100,000 or so clones, around 84% of them singletons; the top ten hold roughly 17%. This sequence was found in a woman aged 60-70 years with acute or convalescent COVID-19. V is TRBV6-4 and J is TRBJ2-1; possibly TRBD2 for D (7 bases). Sequencing was done on a sample of peripheral blood. CDR3 bases: TGTGCCAGCAGTGACAATGATAGAGGGGGGGCGAATGAGCAGTTCTTC. Translated, it gives CASSDNDRGGANEQFF.